Listed below are T cell receptor beta chains from one sample, sequenced in a study of blood T cell repertoires in COVID-19. Produced via immunoSEQ multiplex PCR; TCRdb's table is partial and in-frame only. Of about 91,000 clones in the sample, 70% to 90% were seen once. The source material was peripheral blood. The receptor set was obtained from a woman in her seventies with acute or convalescent COVID-19. Each CDR3 is given with its conserved first and last residue. Fields, in order: V gene, clone size, J gene, D gene, CDR3 protein, CDR3 DNA. A D gene is named only where the DNA matches it firmly. Only part of the rows carry a size: once, few, many, or a class if the clone is expanded.

v_gene: TRBV2
abundance: NA
j_gene: TRBJ1-3
d_gene: TRBD1
CDR3aa: CASRAGGPGNTIYF
CDR3nt: TGTGCCAGCAGGGCAGGGGGACCTGGAAACACCATATATTTT

v_gene: TRBV6-5
abundance: NA
j_gene: TRBJ2-1
d_gene: NA
CDR3aa: CASRPNQGNEQFF
CDR3nt: TGTGCCAGCAGGCCTAATCAGGGCAATGAGCAGTTCTTC

v_gene: TRBV5-1
abundance: NA
j_gene: TRBJ1-1
d_gene: NA
CDR3aa: CASKIGQFRMNTEAFF
CDR3nt: TGCGCCAGCAAAATTGGACAGTTTAGAATGAACACTGAAGCTTTCTTT

v_gene: TRBV28
abundance: NA
j_gene: TRBJ1-3
d_gene: NA
CDR3aa: CASSSPVLGGSGNTIYF
CDR3nt: TGTGCCAGCAGTTCCCCGGTTCTGGGGGGTTCTGGAAACACCATATATTTT

v_gene: TRBV4-2
abundance: NA
j_gene: TRBJ1-6
d_gene: NA
CDR3aa: CASSQGHYNSPLHF
CDR3nt: TGTGCCAGCAGCCAAGGGCATTATAATTCACCCCTCCACTTT

v_gene: TRBV3-1/TRBV3-2
abundance: once
j_gene: TRBJ1-2
d_gene: NA
CDR3aa: CASSHYGDGYTF
CDR3nt: TGTGCCAGCAGCCACTACGGGGATGGCTACACCTTC

v_gene: TRBV5-4
abundance: NA
j_gene: TRBJ2-2
d_gene: NA
CDR3aa: CASSETDGELFF
CDR3nt: TGTGCCAGCAGCGAGACAGACGGGGAGCTGTTTTTT

v_gene: TRBV5-1
abundance: NA
j_gene: TRBJ2-2
d_gene: NA
CDR3aa: CASTIIPGLNTGELFF
CDR3nt: TGCGCCAGCACAATTATACCGGGATTAAACACCGGGGAGCTGTTTTTT

v_gene: TRBV11-3
abundance: once
j_gene: TRBJ2-1
d_gene: NA
CDR3aa: CASSLDYNNEQFF
CDR3nt: TGTGCCAGCAGCCTGGACTACAACAATGAGCAGTTCTTC

v_gene: TRBV6-5
abundance: NA
j_gene: TRBJ1-4
d_gene: NA
CDR3aa: CASRHNRAGEKLFF
CDR3nt: TGTGCCAGCAGACACAACAGGGCTGGAGAAAAACTGTTTTTT

v_gene: TRBV9
abundance: NA
j_gene: TRBJ1-4
d_gene: TRBD1
CDR3aa: CASSAHGQGSVYEKLFF
CDR3nt: TGTGCCAGCAGCGCCCACGGACAGGGTTCAGTATATGAAAAACTGTTTTTT

v_gene: TRBV3-1/TRBV3-2
abundance: NA
j_gene: TRBJ2-1
d_gene: TRBD2
CDR3aa: CASSQVSGDNEQFF
CDR3nt: TGTGCCAGCAGCCAAGTTAGCGGGGACAATGAGCAGTTCTTC

v_gene: TRBV27
abundance: NA
j_gene: TRBJ1-1
d_gene: TRBD1
CDR3aa: CASYTGGKAFF
CDR3nt: TGTGCCAGCTATACAGGGGGCAAAGCTTTCTTT

v_gene: TRBV27
abundance: NA
j_gene: TRBJ2-5
d_gene: TRBD2
CDR3aa: CASSPDYKTSGMGTQYF
CDR3nt: TGTGCCAGCAGTCCAGACTATAAAACTAGCGGGATGGGGACCCAGTACTTC

v_gene: TRBV7-9
abundance: NA
j_gene: TRBJ1-5
d_gene: NA
CDR3aa: CASSLAGGGYQPQHF
CDR3nt: TGTGCCAGCAGCTTGGCGGGGGGCGGGTATCAGCCCCAGCATTTT

v_gene: TRBV7-3
abundance: NA
j_gene: TRBJ2-2
d_gene: TRBD2
CDR3aa: CASSHKGIGTSGSVTGELFF
CDR3nt: TGTGCCAGCAGCCATAAAGGTATCGGGACTAGCGGGAGCGTCACCGGGGAGCTGTTTTTT